One and the same sample provided the 3 T cell receptor beta chains below, sequenced in a study of CD8 T cells in Susac syndrome (dated by TCRdb to between 2017 and 2020). Library creation used the immunoSEQ multiplex PCR assay. RNA was extracted with the RNeasy kit and roughly 0.5 to 1 ug was reverse transcribed using random hexamers. Clones were called with MiXCR by TCRdb after fastp trimmed the public reads at Q25, and only in-frame beta chains were retained. For every CDR3 protein sequence, its rows merge into one entry that carries the most common genes and DNA. In this sample the table shows 150,000 to 200,000 distinct CDR3 sequences, 85% to 95% of which occur a single time. In total, the top ten clones hold about 0.15% of the sample. The sequencing sample was made of CD8+ T cells from PBMCs. The receptors here all came from a human donor with multiple sclerosis.

This sequence joins TRBV19 and TRBJ2-5; TRBD1 aligns across 7 bases. The CDR3 sequence is 14 residues long. Germline V lookup: CDR1 LNHDA, CDR2 SQIVND (reference sequence). Trimming cost V 5 bases and J 3 bases; bases outside gene matches: 6. CDR3 residues: CASSSRDREETQYF. In nucleotides, the CDR3 is TGTGCCAGTAGTTCTCGGGACAGAGAAGAGACCCAGTACTTC.

This rearrangement joins TRBV27 to TRBJ2-7, with D perhaps given as TRBD1 or TRBD2 (5 bases each). The CDR3 is 16 amino acids. V was shortened by 5 bases and J by 2 bases, with 19 bases between the two germline ends. Germline V gives CDR1 MNHEY, CDR2 SMNVEV (reference sequence). The CDR3 loop is CASSPRGRVGPYEQYF. CDR3 DNA sequence: TGTGCCAGCAGTCCACGGGGCAGGGTGGGACCCTACGAGCAGTACTTC.

This chain's CDR3 is CSVRQGVGGYTF. CDR3 nucleotides: TGCAGCGTCCGACAGGGGGTTGGTGGCTACACCTTC. The rearrangement links TRBV29-1 to TRBJ1-2; 9 positions agree with TRBD1. This CDR3 is built from 12 residues. Germline V gives CDR1 SQVTM, CDR2 ANQGSEA. Germline trimming cut 6 bases from V and 7 bases from J; bases unmatched to any gene: 6.